The 17 T cell receptor beta chains below were found in one sample sequenced in a study of T-cell reconstitution after alpha-beta-depleted transplantation in children. TCRbeta library construction was performed incorporating unique molecular identifiers. TCRdb recomputed calls from the PCR reads with MiXCR, one row per CDR3 protein. The sample carries fewer than 150,000 distinct CDR3 sequences, roughly 9.7% recorded once. Sequenced material: PBMCs, mostly from graft donor cells, taken 180 days after TCRalphabeta/CD19-depleted stem cell transplant. The source is a girl under two years old who had a stem cell transplant for combined immunodeficiency, so the T cells may come from the graft donor.

This clonotype was seen only a few times. This chain links TRBV4-3 with TRBJ2-3; D is possibly TRBD2 (6 bases). The CDR3 covers 15 residues. In germline, CDR1 is LGHNA, CDR2 YSLEER. V lost 0 bases and J 3 bases, leaving 10 bases between the germline ends. CDR3 amino acids: CASSQEEGLTDTQYF. For the CDR3, the DNA is TGCGCCAGCAGCCAAGAGGAGGGGTTGACAGATACGCAGTATTTT.

There are a few counts of this clonotype. V and J are TRBV7-3 and TRBJ2-6, with D unclear. This CDR3 contains 14 residues. Germline V gene lookup returns CDR1 SGHTA and CDR2 FQGTGA. V dropped 0 bases and J dropped 3 bases, with 3 bases sitting between them. The CDR3 nucleotides read TGTGCCAGCAGCTTAACCGGTGGGGCCAACGTCCTGACTTTC. Protein product: CASSLTGGANVLTF.

This sequence joins TRBV30 and TRBJ1-5; the D gene is possibly TRBD1 (5 bases). The V and J ends lost 2 bases and 4 bases respectively, with 9 bases between them. The CDR3 spans 13 residues. Germline lookup yields CDR1 GTSNPN and CDR2 SVGIG (reference sequence). CDR3 amino acids: CAWSQGPNQPQHF. CDR3 sequence (DNA): TGTGCCTGGAGTCAGGGCCCAAATCAGCCCCAGCATTTT.

This rearrangement joins TRBV20-1 to TRBJ1-1; 7 positions agree with TRBD1. V gave up 5 bases and J gave up 6 bases; unmatched junction bases: 6. The CDR3 covers 12 residues. Per the germline V gene, CDR1 is DFQATT and CDR2 is SNEGSKA (reference sequence). The CDR3 loop is CSAARGQAEAFF. The CDR3 nucleotides read TGCAGTGCTGCAAGGGGGCAGGCTGAAGCTTTCTTT.

This chain links TRBV21-1 with TRBJ2-2; the D call of TRBD2 is as the table states it, not checked on the DNA. TRBV21-1 is classified as a pseudogene. This CDR3 has 18 residues. The DNA for the CDR3 is TGTGCCAGCAGCAAAGGGATCCGGGACCTAGAAGACACCGGGGAGCTGTTTTTT. Protein: CASSKGIRDLEDTGELFF.

The chain is built from TRBV24-1 and TRBJ2-3; D not resolved. The CDR3 is 13 residues long. Per the germline V gene, CDR1 is KGHDR and CDR2 is SFDVKD. The V end was cut by 6 bases, the J end by 2 bases, with 8 bases between. The CDR3 spells CATSTDLTDTQYF. The CDR3 region has the DNA TGTGCCACCAGTACGGATCTCACAGATACGCAGTATTTT.

This clonotype showed up just a few times. This chain connects TRBV7-2 to TRBJ1-4; D gene unclear. CDR1 and CDR2 from the germline V gene are SGHTA and FQGNSA. Trimming shortened V by 1 base and J by 8 bases, and 14 bases separated the two germline ends. CDR3 length: 15 residues. This CDR3 reads CASSLGFYPEEKLFF. The CDR3 nucleotides are TGTGCCAGCAGCTTAGGTTTCTACCCGGAGGAAAAACTGTTTTTT. Full variable domain (remainder filled in from reference TRBV7-2 and TRBJ1-4): GAGVSQSPSNKVTEKGKDVELRCDPISGHTALYWYRQSLGQGLEFLIYFQGNSAPDKSGLPSDRFSAERTGGSVSTLTIQRTQQEDSAVYLCASSLGFYPEEKLFFGSGTQLSVL.

The rearrangement links TRBV6-5 to TRBJ1-5; D call uncertain. Between the trimmed V and J ends, which lost 4 bases and 7 bases, there was a span of 11 bases. Germline CDR1 MNHEY, CDR2 SVGAGI. This CDR3 comprises 13 residues. The CDR3 DNA follows: TGTGCCAGCAGTTGGGCAGAGGGACAGCCCCAGCATTTT. It encodes CASSWAEGQPQHF.

This clonotype was picked up a small number of times. The chain uses TRBV2 and TRBJ1-3; no clear D gene. The CDR3 spans 14 residues. Germline CDR1 reads SNHLY; CDR2 reads FYNNEI. Trimming stripped 3 bases from V and 0 bases from J, with 6 bases between. The CDR3 bases are TGTGCCAGCAGTGATGGCTTCTCTGGAAACACCATATATTTT. This gives the protein CASSDGFSGNTIYF.

The V and J genes are TRBV28 and TRBJ2-3; 8 bases are shared with TRBD2. The germline gives CDR1 MDHEN, CDR2 SYDVKM. This CDR3 is built from 15 residues. V was pared by 8 bases and J by 2 bases, with 9 bases of the junction left unmatched. The CDR3 nucleotides read TGTGCCAGCGAAGGGGCGGGGGGTTACACAGATACGCAGTATTTT. It encodes CASEGAGGYTDTQYF.

This clonotype occurred a few times. The CDR3 DNA sequence: TGTGCCAGCAGCCGGAAGCCACCGGGGGCCACGGGGGGTGAGCAGTTCTTC. Residues: CASSRKPPGATGGEQFF. This chain uses TRBV7-2 with TRBJ2-1, with D tentatively TRBD2 (7 bases). V lost 5 bases and J lost 9, with 26 bases in between. The CDR3 covers 17 residues. The V gene's germline CDR1 is SGHTA and CDR2 FQGNSA.

This clonotype was counted ten times or more. The V and J genes are TRBV20-1 and TRBJ1-6; 8 bases agree with TRBD1. J gave up 7 bases and V 4 bases, and 3 bases lay outside the gene matches. Germline CDR1 reads DFQATT; CDR2 reads SNEGSKA (reference sequence). The length of the CDR3 is 13 residues. The CDR3 loop reads CSAMGQVNSPLHF. In nucleotides, the CDR3 is TGCAGTGCTATGGGACAGGTGAATTCACCCCTCCACTTT.

The gene calls are TRBV12-3 or TRBV12-4 and TRBJ1-1; the D gene is possibly TRBD1 (5 bases). Trimming pared 4 bases from V and 7 bases from J, leaving 10 bases between. CDR3 length: 12 amino acids. The CDR3 bases are TGTGCCAGCAGTTCCGGGGCGGATGAAGCTTTCTTT. Translated: CASSSGADEAFF.

Many counts were recorded for this clonotype. The gene calls are TRBV28 and TRBJ2-5; D is ambiguous. CDR3 size: 14 residues. Germline CDR1 MDHEN, CDR2 SYDVKM. The V gene lost 3 bases and the J gene lost 1 base, with 9 bases spanning the gap. CDR3 sequence: CASSFLGSQETQYF. The CDR3, as DNA: TGTGCCAGCAGTTTTTTGGGTTCCCAAGAGACCCAGTACTTC.

This clonotype was seen many times. The V and J genes are TRBV6-1 and TRBJ2-7; TRBD2 is a possible D gene (6 bases). The CDR3 length is 14 residues. Germline values: CDR1 MNHNS, CDR2 SASEGT. V gave up 6 bases and J gave up 0 bases, with 12 bases separating them. CDR3 DNA: TGTGCCAGCAGCTTGGGGGGTTTCTCCTACGAGCAGTACTTC. The encoded protein is CASSLGGFSYEQYF.

The rearrangement links TRBV29-1 to TRBJ1-4, with D perhaps TRBD1 (5 bases). V was shortened by 3 bases and J by 10 bases, with 12 bases between the two germline ends. The CDR3 sequence is 12 residues long. The germline gives CDR1 SQVTM, CDR2 ANQGSEA. The chain's CDR3 is CSVEGREGKLFF. The CDR3 DNA sequence: TGCAGCGTTGAGGGCAGGGAGGGAAAACTGTTTTTT. Full variable domain (outside the CDR3, taken from reference TRBV29-1 and TRBJ1-4): SAVISQKPSRDICQRGTSLTIQCQVDSQVTMMFWYRQQPGQSLTLIATANQGSEATYESGFVIDKFPISRPNLTFSTLTVSNMSPEDSSIYLCSVEGREGKLFFGSGTQLSVL.

Points on this clonotype: With a much larger clone just one base away, this may be a read error. V usage is TRBV20-1 and J usage is TRBJ2-1; 12 nucleotides align to TRBD1. This CDR3 is built from 17 residues. From germline, CDR1 is DFQATT and CDR2 SNEGSKA (reference sequence). The CDR3 DNA reads TGCAGTGCTTCACGGGACAGGGGGCGACGGGTTTGGAATGAGCACTTCTTC. This encodes CSASRDRGRRVWNEHFF.